The rows below give T cell receptor beta chains drawn from one sample of a study of graft-versus-host responses after intestinal transplantation. Sequencing was performed with immunoSEQ multiplex PCR; in TCRdb, only in-frame clones are kept and a portion is missing. The profile covers 55,000 to 65,000 clones, with around 93% appearing a single time and approximately 0.4% taken by the ten largest. Their recognized antigens are unknown. The sequenced sample was unstimulated CD4+ T cells sorted from spleen or lymph node cells, obtained before transplant. These TCRs come from a human donor who was the organ donor for an intestinal transplant. Both conserved end residues are part of each CDR3. The D gene is left open where the match is weak. Only part of the rows carry a size: once, few, many, or a class if the clone is expanded.

v_gene,abundance,j_gene,d_gene,CDR3aa,CDR3nt
TRBV4-2,.,TRBJ2-2,TRBD1,CASSQGKGAPWTGELFF,TGTGCCAGCAGCCAAGGGAAGGGGGCACCATGGACCGGGGAGCTGTTTTTT
TRBV19,.,TRBJ1-2,.,CASSPGGGYGYTF,TGTGCCAGTAGCCCGGGAGGGGGCTATGGCTACACCTTC
TRBV6-4,.,TRBJ2-1,TRBD2,CASRLAGEEQFF,TGTGCCAGCAGGCTAGCGGGGGAAGAGCAGTTCTTC
TRBV11-3,.,TRBJ2-1,TRBD2,CASSRLAGGRNEQFF,TGTGCCAGCAGTCGACTAGCGGGGGGGCGCAATGAGCAGTTCTTC
TRBV6-5,.,TRBJ2-5,.,CASSSQYQETQYF,TGTGCCAGCAGTTCCCAGTACCAAGAGACCCAGTACTTC
TRBV19,few,TRBJ1-3,.,CASSIVGGQSSGNTIYF,TGTGCCAGTAGTATAGTAGGAGGACAGAGCTCTGGAAACACCATATATTTT
TRBV4-1,.,TRBJ1-2,TRBD1,CASSQHRQGDYYGYTF,TGCGCCAGCAGCCAACATCGACAGGGGGATTACTATGGCTACACCTTC
TRBV25-1,.,TRBJ1-4,.,CASSERGGFYNEKLFF,TGTGCCAGCAGTGAAAGGGGGGGCTTTTATAATGAAAAACTGTTTTTT
TRBV7-3,.,TRBJ2-3,TRBD2,CASSLRPLAGGSAGDTQYF,TGTGCCAGCAGCTTAAGGCCACTAGCGGGGGGATCCGCCGGCGATACGCAGTATTTT
TRBV14,.,TRBJ2-7,.,CASSQFYIEKPGEIYEQYF,TGTGCCAGCAGCCAATTCTATATAGAGAAGCCGGGGGAGATCTACGAGCAGTACTTC
TRBV7-3,.,TRBJ1-1,.,CASSLRPWGTEAFF,TGTGCCAGCAGCTTACGCCCGTGGGGCACTGAAGCTTTCTTT
TRBV13,few,TRBJ2-5,.,CASSLVGFGTQYF,TGTGCCAGCAGCTTAGTGGGGTTCGGGACCCAGTACTTC
TRBV6-5,.,TRBJ2-1,TRBD1,CASSYPRTGKFEQFF,TGTGCCAGCAGTTACCCCCGGACAGGGAAGTTTGAGCAGTTCTTC
TRBV11-1,.,TRBJ2-7,.,CASSLEWGHEQYF,TGTGCCAGCAGCTTAGAGTGGGGCCACGAGCAGTACTTC
TRBV2,.,TRBJ2-4,TRBD1,CASSDKGQGAKSTKNIQYF,TGTGCCAGCAGTGATAAGGGACAGGGGGCTAAGTCGACCAAAAACATTCAGTACTTC
TRBV9,.,TRBJ2-3,.,CASSVADTDTQYF,TGTGCCAGCAGCGTAGCAGATACAGATACGCAGTATTTT
TRBV5-1,.,TRBJ2-7,TRBD2,CASRGSGGAYEQYF,TGCGCCAGCAGGGGTAGCGGGGGGGCCTACGAGCAGTACTTC
TRBV5-8,.,TRBJ2-3,.,CASSLDGGGTDTQYF,TGTGCCAGCAGCTTGGATGGTGGGGGCACAGATACGCAGTATTTT
TRBV23-1,once,TRBJ2-3,TRBD2,CASSQSRPSGRVDTQYF,TGCGCCAGCAGTCAATCGAGGCCTAGCGGTAGGGTGGATACGCAGTATTTT
TRBV4-2,.,TRBJ2-3,.,CASSPRTVSGTDTQYF,TGTGCCAGCAGCCCGAGGACCGTTTCTGGCACAGATACGCAGTATTTT
TRBV10-3,.,TRBJ1-3,.,CAISAQVLGNTIYF,TGTGCCATCAGTGCTCAGGTTTTAGGAAACACCATATATTTT
TRBV5-8,.,TRBJ1-1,TRBD1,CASSLFSTAGGDNTEAFF,TGTGCCAGCAGCTTATTTTCCACGGCAGGGGGCGATAACACTGAAGCTTTCTTT
TRBV25-1,.,TRBJ2-7,TRBD2,CASSDGGGSSYEQYF,TGTGCCAGCAGTGATGGCGGGGGGTCCTCCTACGAGCAGTACTTC
TRBV2,.,TRBJ2-3,TRBD2,CASSSPPGLTTDTQYF,TGTGCCAGCAGTAGCCCGCCGGGACTAACCACAGATACGCAGTATTTT
TRBV7-2,.,TRBJ2-5,.,CASSLDGVWRGGETQYF,TGTGCCAGCAGCTTAGACGGGGTGTGGAGAGGAGGAGAGACCCAGTACTTC
TRBV7-2,.,TRBJ2-7,.,CASSYWTDSYEQYF,TGTGCCAGCAGCTACTGGACAGATTCCTACGAGCAGTACTTC
TRBV10-1,.,TRBJ2-7,.,CASSDNREVPWGEQYF,TGCGCCAGCAGTGACAACAGGGAGGTCCCTTGGGGCGAGCAGTACTTC
TRBV7-9,.,TRBJ2-5,.,CASSPLGRGETQYF,TGTGCCAGCAGCCCTCTAGGTAGGGGAGAGACCCAGTACTTC
TRBV19,.,TRBJ2-7,.,CASSIDRESRFEQYF,TGTGCCAGTAGTATAGATCGGGAATCCCGCTTCGAGCAGTACTTC
TRBV4-2,.,TRBJ1-2,.,CASSSNHLGNGYTF,TGTGCCAGCAGCTCGAATCACCTCGGGAATGGCTACACCTTC
TRBV5-6,.,TRBJ2-7,.,CASGLNLEQYF,TGTGCCAGCGGCCTAAATCTAGAGCAGTACTTC
TRBV11-2,.,TRBJ2-7,.,CASSSGQPPYEQYF,TGTGCCAGCAGCTCCGGACAGCCTCCCTACGAGCAGTACTTC
TRBV7-6,.,TRBJ2-7,.,CASSFGSSYEQYF,TGTGCCAGCAGCTTCGGGTCTTCCTACGAGCAGTACTTC
TRBV7-2,once,TRBJ2-7,TRBD1,CASSLAPRLTGNEQYF,TGTGCCAGCAGCTTAGCGCCCCGCCTGACAGGGAACGAGCAGTACTTC
TRBV5-1,.,TRBJ2-7,.,CASSLVWTASSYEQYF,TGCGCCAGCAGCTTGGTGTGGACAGCGAGCTCCTACGAGCAGTACTTC
TRBV18,.,TRBJ2-1,.,CASSQLGNEQFF,TGTGCCAGCTCACAATTAGGGAATGAGCAGTTCTTC
TRBV6-6,.,TRBJ2-7,.,CASQRTQGEQYF,TGTGCCAGCCAAAGGACTCAGGGGGAGCAGTACTTC
TRBV7-9,.,TRBJ2-6,TRBD1,CASSLETGLGANVLTF,TGTGCCAGCAGCTTAGAGACAGGGTTAGGGGCCAACGTCCTGACTTTC
TRBV7-3,.,TRBJ2-1,TRBD2,CASSLGLAGINEQFF,TGTGCCAGCAGCTTGGGACTAGCGGGGATCAATGAGCAGTTCTTC
TRBV15,.,TRBJ2-7,.,CATSRDPGDEQYF,TGTGCCACCAGCAGGGACCCGGGGGACGAGCAGTACTTC
TRBV5-8,.,TRBJ2-4,.,CASSLLKDGENIQYF,TGTGCCAGCAGCTTGCTCAAGGACGGCGAAAACATTCAGTACTTC
TRBV7-2,.,TRBJ2-4,.,CASSLVWNIQYF,TGTGCCAGCAGCTTAGTGTGGAACATTCAGTACTTC
TRBV6-1,.,TRBJ1-1,.,CASSEEQGLTFF,TGTGCCAGCAGTGAGGAACAGGGTCTGACTTTCTTT
TRBV19,.,TRBJ1-4,.,CASSIIRRGKLFF,TGTGCCAGTAGTATAATTAGAAGGGGGAAACTGTTTTTT
TRBV7-2,.,TRBJ1-6,.,CASSLLGQLLHF,TGTGCCAGCAGCTTACTTGGGCAACTCCTCCACTTT
TRBV6-1,.,TRBJ2-5,.,CASSYQETQYF,TGTGCCAGCAGTTACCAAGAGACCCAGTACTTC